A selection of T cell receptor beta chains follows, all from one sample in a study of T cell responses to AZD1222 COVID-19 vaccine. Profiled with immunoSEQ multiplex PCR; TCRdb holds only in-frame clones, not every one. The data hold approximately 150,000 clones, with about 89% observed a single time. The sample was peripheral blood, taken on day 0 of AZD1222 vaccination. Receptors were obtained from an adult in good health. Both conserved end residues are part of each CDR3. Each record gives: V gene, J gene, CDR3 protein.

v_gene: TRBV5-1; j_gene: TRBJ2-2; CDR3aa: CASSNLREGVPNTGELFF
v_gene: TRBV28; j_gene: TRBJ1-3; CDR3aa: CASSSAGGAYSPGNTIYF
v_gene: TRBV28; j_gene: TRBJ2-3; CDR3aa: CASSLLGVSDTQYF
v_gene: TRBV29-1; j_gene: TRBJ1-4; CDR3aa: CSVESKGQANEKLFF
v_gene: TRBV27; j_gene: TRBJ1-5; CDR3aa: CASSLSGSNQPQHF
v_gene: TRBV5-5; j_gene: TRBJ2-1; CDR3aa: CASSLVGRDSYNEQFF
v_gene: TRBV6-2/TRBV6-3; j_gene: TRBJ2-1; CDR3aa: CASSQRRGGGNEQFF
v_gene: TRBV5-1; j_gene: TRBJ2-2; CDR3aa: CASSWSVTGDTGELFF
v_gene: TRBV7-7; j_gene: TRBJ2-3; CDR3aa: CASSLSGGGDTQYF
v_gene: TRBV28; j_gene: TRBJ1-5; CDR3aa: CASRSAGVGNQPQHF
v_gene: TRBV27; j_gene: TRBJ2-7; CDR3aa: CASSLKLGLYEQYF
v_gene: TRBV7-9; j_gene: TRBJ2-5; CDR3aa: CASSLGSGRQETQYF
v_gene: TRBV19; j_gene: TRBJ1-5; CDR3aa: CASSAQGAQPQHF
v_gene: TRBV20-1; j_gene: TRBJ2-7; CDR3aa: CSARFLAEQYF
v_gene: TRBV6-6; j_gene: TRBJ1-1; CDR3aa: CASSRRRGTPMNTEAFF
v_gene: TRBV24-1; j_gene: TRBJ2-3; CDR3aa: CATSDPSRDTQYF
v_gene: TRBV7-2; j_gene: TRBJ2-2; CDR3aa: CASSLSRTGELFF
v_gene: TRBV19; j_gene: TRBJ1-1; CDR3aa: CASSVGTVNTEAFF
v_gene: TRBV6-5; j_gene: TRBJ1-2; CDR3aa: CASSYGTGAETGYTF
v_gene: TRBV30; j_gene: TRBJ1-2; CDR3aa: CAWSGGTLYGYTF
v_gene: TRBV19; j_gene: TRBJ2-2; CDR3aa: CASSIPGRNTGELFF
v_gene: TRBV12-3/TRBV12-4; j_gene: TRBJ1-2; CDR3aa: CASSTGRSYGYTF